What follows describes a single TCR beta chain. Its specificity is not known. The CDR3 runs to 17 residues. Germline lookup yields CDR1 SGHVS and CDR2 FQNEAQ. Trimming took 4 bases from V and 3 from J, leaving 21 bases between them. This record comes from a study of T cell responses to AZD1222 COVID-19 vaccine. Study results and limitations: Regions left unmutated in variants are reportedly the target of nearly half of spike-specific TCRs. Most donors were white British and more were female, and clonal diversity was possibly underestimated. None of the repertoires were sampled until the peak T cell response had passed.

Data came from immunoSEQ multiplex PCR; TCRdb stores just in-frame clones and leaves some out. The sample comprises about 130,000 clones, 90% of which are singletons, and about 7.1% rests with the top ten. The TCR sequence derives from an adult in good health. The chain employs TRBV7-8 and TRBJ1-1, with unresolved D. Sequencing was performed on peripheral blood, taken on day 0 of AZD1222 vaccination. The CDR3 region is CASSSYPQGGPDTEAFF. The DNA of the CDR3 is TGTGCCAGCAGCTCCTACCCGCAAGGAGGGCCCGACACTGAAGCTTTCTTT.